This T cell receptor (beta chain) is from a study of response to subunit inactivated influenza vaccine. General study findings and limits: Few additional T cells are recruited per seasonal influenza vaccination, authors suggested.

Each CDR3 protein gets one entry after TCRdb re-called the RT-PCR reads with MiXCR. This repertoire shows fewer than 700,000 distinct CDR3 sequences, under 15% found once; its top ten account for 13%. With respect to this clonotype: Its specificity is unknown.

Looked up from germline, CDR1 is SGHTA and CDR2 is FQGNSA. The CDR3 has 16 amino acids. J gave up 0 bases and V 5 bases, and 6 bases lay outside the gene matches. The chain joins TRBV7-2 to TRBJ2-2, with 7 nucleotides matching TRBD1. The source of this sequence is a man in his forties or fifties who received an inactivated influenza vaccine. The sample here was PBMCs from blood, taken 40 to 50 days after vaccination. The CDR3 bases are TGTGCCAGCAGCCAACAGGGGCCGCCGAACACCGGGGAGCTGTTTTTT. Protein: CASSQQGPPNTGELFF.